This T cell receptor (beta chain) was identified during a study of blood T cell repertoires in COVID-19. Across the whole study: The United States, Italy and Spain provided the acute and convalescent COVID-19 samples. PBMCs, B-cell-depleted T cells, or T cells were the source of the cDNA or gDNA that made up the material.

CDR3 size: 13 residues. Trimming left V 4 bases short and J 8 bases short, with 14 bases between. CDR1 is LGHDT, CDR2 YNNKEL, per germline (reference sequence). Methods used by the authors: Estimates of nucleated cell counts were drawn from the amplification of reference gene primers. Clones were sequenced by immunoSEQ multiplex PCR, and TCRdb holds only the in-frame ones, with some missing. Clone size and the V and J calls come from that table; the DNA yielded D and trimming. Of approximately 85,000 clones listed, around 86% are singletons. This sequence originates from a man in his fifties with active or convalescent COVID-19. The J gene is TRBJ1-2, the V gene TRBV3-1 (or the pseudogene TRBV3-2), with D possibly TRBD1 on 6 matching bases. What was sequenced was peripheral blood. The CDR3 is CASSLQGPDGYTF. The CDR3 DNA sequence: TGTGCCAGCAGCCTACAGGGTCCGGACGGCTACACCTTC.